The 31 T cell receptor beta chains in this list originate from one sample, sequenced in a study of blood T cell repertoires in COVID-19 (dated by TCRdb to the early 2020s). Preparation of the library involved the immunoSEQ multiplex PCR assay. Here the immuneACCESS table is served through TCRdb, limited to in-frame sequences with V and J called. Missing clones are a known gap in these copies; in checked studies unresolved V genes cover under half, and the rest lacks a known reason. Counted in this sample were about 250,000 clones; under 90% of them appeared once. More than 1.5% of the sample goes to the ten largest clones. Sequenced: PBMCs or T cells enriched from blood (not recorded which). The receptors were gathered from a man aged 35-49 years who had recovered from COVID-19.

This rearrangement joins TRBV5-1 to TRBJ2-7; 9 bases line up with TRBD2. With V trimmed by 3 bases and J by 2 bases, 9 bases remained unmatched. The V gene's germline CDR1 is SGHRS and CDR2 YFSETQ. The CDR3 is made up of 16 amino acids. The CDR3 here is CASSSSGTSSTYEQYF. The CDR3 coding sequence is TGCGCCAGCAGCTCCTCCGGGACTAGCTCCACCTACGAGCAGTACTTC.

The V call is TRBV2, the J call TRBJ2-4; tentatively, D is TRBD2 (7 bases). V was cut by 6 bases and J by 13 bases, with 19 bases left in between. CDR3 size: 13 residues. CDR1 is SNHLY and CDR2 is FYNNEI in the germline V gene. CDR3 amino acids: CASRGGLFGIQYF. CDR3 bases: TGTGCCAGCAGGGGGGGGCTGTTCGGGATCCAGTACTTC.

The chain couples TRBV10-3 to TRBJ2-7; 9 bases line up with TRBD1. From germline, CDR1 is ENHRY and CDR2 SYGVKD. V trimming: 4 bases; J trimming: 6 bases; junction bases outside the gene matches: 4. There are 13 residues in the CDR3. CDR3 loop: CAISGGQGLEQYF. Here the CDR3 DNA reads TGTGCCATCAGTGGGGGACAGGGACTCGAGCAGTACTTC.

The chain recombines TRBV4-1 with TRBJ1-1; 7 nucleotides line up with TRBD1. J lost 1 base, V lost 4 bases, and 9 bases had no gene match. The germline V gene encodes CDR1 MGHRA and CDR2 YSYEKL. The CDR3 runs to 16 residues. The CDR3 protein is CASSPPRTGGNTEAFF. Written as DNA, the CDR3 is TGCGCCAGCAGCCCGCCTCGGACAGGCGGGAACACTGAAGCTTTCTTT.

This chain joins TRBV24-1 and TRBJ1-5, with D perhaps TRBD1 (6 bases). V lost 2 bases and J 6 bases, leaving 19 bases between the germline ends. CDR3 size: 17 residues. Germline-derived CDR1 and CDR2 are KGHDR and SFDVKD. In DNA, the CDR3 is TGTGCCACCAGTGATTCAGGGGCCCTGGGGTACTCTCAGCCCCAGCATTTT. Residues: CATSDSGALGYSQPQHF.

The genes are TRBV6-4 and TRBJ2-7, with D unclear. The V end was cut by 3 bases, the J end by 6 bases, with 12 bases between. Germline V CDR1 and CDR2: MRHNA, SNTAGT. The CDR3 runs 13 residues. Here the CDR3 reads CASSELLVGEQYF. The CDR3 DNA follows: TGTGCCAGCAGTGAATTGCTAGTAGGCGAGCAGTACTTC.

V gene TRBV2 combines with J gene TRBJ1-1; 12 bases agree with TRBD1. The CDR3 consists of 15 residues. Germline CDR1 is SNHLY and CDR2 is FYNNEI. V was pared by 5 bases and J by 3 bases, with 4 bases of the junction left unmatched. The DNA of the CDR3 is TGTGCCAGCAGTCCGGGACAGGGGGCGTACACTGAAGCTTTCTTT. This translates into CASSPGQGAYTEAFF.

This chain connects TRBV28 to TRBJ1-5; D unresolved. Germline V gene data show CDR1 as MDHEN and CDR2 as SYDVKM. The CDR3 contains 14 residues. V lost 3 bases, J lost 7 bases, and 13 bases lay in between. The chain's CDR3 is CASSFIDAGQPQHF. CDR3 sequence (DNA): TGTGCCAGCAGTTTTATCGACGCGGGCCAGCCCCAGCATTTT.

This clone was detected only once. The chain couples TRBV7-9 to TRBJ1-1, with D perhaps matching TRBD1 (6 bases). The V end lost 3 bases, the J end lost 5 bases, and 13 bases lay between the germline ends. Germline V CDR1 and CDR2: SEHNR, FQNEAQ (reference sequence). The CDR3 consists of 14 residues. CDR3: CASSFSRGGTEAFF. The CDR3 DNA is TGTGCCAGCAGCTTTTCCAGGGGTGGGACTGAAGCTTTCTTT.

The genes are TRBV6-4 and TRBJ1-5, with no clear D. CDR3 length equals 13 residues. Per germline, CDR1 MRHNA and CDR2 SNTAGT. Trimming pared 4 bases from V and 3 bases from J, leaving 7 bases between. The CDR3 nucleotides read TGTGCCAGCAGTGTAACAGTCAATCAGCCCCAGCATTTT. Translated: CASSVTVNQPQHF.

The chain employs TRBV7-9 and TRBJ1-3; D unclear. The CDR3 extends over 13 amino acids. Germline-derived CDR1 and CDR2 are SEHNR and FQNEAQ (reference sequence). The V end lost 1 base, the J end lost 5 bases, and 6 bases lay between the germline ends. CDR3 DNA sequence: TGTGCCAGCAGCTTAGGGCAGAGAAACACCATATATTTT. Translation gives CASSLGQRNTIYF.

This clone was detected once. The chain links TRBV4-2 to TRBJ1-2; maybe TRBD1 (5 bases). CDR1 LGHNA and CDR2 YNFKEQ come from the germline V gene. The CDR3 is 17 amino acids. The V and J ends lost 5 bases and 4 bases respectively, with 23 bases between them. The CDR3: CASSESSIGQGGYGYTF. The DNA for the CDR3 is TGTGCCAGCAGCGAATCCAGCATCGGGCAGGGTGGCTATGGCTACACCTTC.

The V and J genes are TRBV4-2 and TRBJ1-1, with 10 nucleotides matching TRBD1. The CDR3 loop spans 16 amino acids. Trimming took 4 bases from V and 5 from J; bases not matched to a gene: 10. CDR1 is LGHNA, CDR2 YNFKEQ, per germline. The CDR3 spells CASSPDRGAGWTEAFF. The CDR3 nucleotides are TGTGCCAGCAGCCCGGACAGGGGGGCGGGTTGGACTGAAGCTTTCTTT.

The rearrangement uses TRBV18 and TRBJ2-4; 7 bases match TRBD1. There are 16 residues in the CDR3. Germline lookup yields CDR1 KGHSH and CDR2 LQKENI. Trimming cost V 3 bases and J 9 bases; bases outside gene matches: 14. The DNA for the CDR3 is TGTGCCAGCTCACCGGGCCCGGGACAGAGCTATGGCATTCAGTACTTC. Translating gives CASSPGPGQSYGIQYF.

V usage is TRBV4-1 and J usage is TRBJ2-5; 10 bases are a match to TRBD2. J was trimmed by 4 bases and V by 1 base; bases with no gene match: 9. Germline CDR1 reads MGHRA; CDR2 reads YSYEKL. This CDR3 region has 17 residues. The CDR3: CASSQGYLAGVLETQYF. Here the CDR3 DNA reads TGCGCCAGCAGCCAAGGTTATCTAGCGGGAGTGTTAGAGACCCAGTACTTC.

The V gene is TRBV11-1, the J gene TRBJ2-5, with 8 bases that match TRBD2. The CDR3 consists of 16 residues. Germline assignment: CDR1 SGHAT and CDR2 FQDESV (reference sequence). The J segment lost 4 bases and the V segment lost 2 bases, leaving 9 bases of the junction unmatched. The CDR3 is CASSLSGGASPETQYF. The CDR3 DNA follows: TGTGCCAGCAGCTTATCCGGGGGGGCCTCCCCAGAGACCCAGTACTTC.

The rearrangement uses TRBV19 and TRBJ2-1; 11 nucleotides agree with TRBD2. J was trimmed by 7 bases and V by 10 bases; bases with no gene match: 9. The CDR3 has 14 residues. CDR1 LNHDA and CDR2 SQIVND come from the germline V gene (reference sequence). This chain's CDR3 is CATGQLAGENEQFF. DNA of the CDR3: TGTGCCACCGGACAACTAGCGGGAGAAAATGAGCAGTTCTTC.

The genes are TRBV10-3 and TRBJ2-7; TRBD1 is a possible D gene (7 bases). The V end lost 10 bases, the J end lost 7 bases, and 20 bases lay between the germline ends. Germline CDR1 is ENHRY and CDR2 is SYGVKD. This CDR3 spans 13 amino acids. CDR3: CATQGEREREQYF. CDR3 bases: TGTGCCACCCAGGGGGAACGGGAGAGAGAGCAGTACTTC.

The chain recombines TRBV10-3 with TRBJ2-2, with D perhaps TRBD1 (7 bases). Looked up from germline, CDR1 is ENHRY and CDR2 is SYGVKD. V was trimmed by 4 bases and J by 4 bases, leaving 16 bases between them. The CDR3 totals 16 residues. This CDR3 is CAISGGAGTVTGELFF. CDR3 sequence (DNA): TGTGCCATCAGTGGCGGGGCCGGGACAGTCACCGGGGAGCTGTTTTTT.

The CDR3: CASRQQGQKESPLHF. Here the CDR3 DNA reads TGTGCCAGCAGACAACAGGGTCAGAAGGAATCACCCCTCCACTTT. The genes are TRBV7-9 and TRBJ1-6; D might be TRBD1 (6 bases). From germline, CDR1 is SEHNR and CDR2 FQNEAQ (reference sequence). The CDR3 totals 15 residues. V lost 6 bases and J 10 bases, leaving 19 bases between the germline ends.

V and J are TRBV5-1 and TRBJ1-6; a possible D gene is TRBD1 (5 bases). The CDR3 is made up of 14 amino acids. V was clipped by 1 base and J by 7 bases, with 9 bases between them. Germline V gives CDR1 SGHRS, CDR2 YFSETQ. In nucleotides, the CDR3 is TGCGCCAGCAGCTTGAGGACACCAAATTCACCCCTCCACTTT. This translates into CASSLRTPNSPLHF.

The chain carries TRBV18 and TRBJ1-1; D unclear. The CDR3 runs 13 residues. Germline V gene lookup returns CDR1 KGHSH and CDR2 LQKENI. Trimming removed 3 bases from V and 5 bases from J, with 10 bases in between. CDR3 nucleotide sequence: TGTGCCAGCTCACCGCCAGGTCGGACTGAAGCTTTCTTT. Its translation: CASSPPGRTEAFF.

This chain joins TRBV6-5 and TRBJ2-3; 12 bases map to TRBD2. Per germline, CDR1 MNHEY and CDR2 SVGAGI. V dropped 6 bases and J dropped 2; count of bases not matched to a gene: 3. The CDR3 loop spans 15 amino acids. The CDR3 nucleotides are TGTGCCAGCAGGAGACTAGCGGGAGACACAGATACGCAGTATTTT. Translating it yields CASRRLAGDTDTQYF.

The V call is TRBV7-9, the J call TRBJ2-1; D may be TRBD2 (6 bases). The CDR3 is 17 amino acids. Germline-derived CDR1 and CDR2 are SEHNR and FQNEAQ (reference sequence). Trimming took off 1 base at V and 1 base at J, with 14 bases between the two ends. DNA for the CDR3: TGTGCCAGCAGCTTAGTCCTGGGACTTGGTTCCTACAATGAGCAGTTCTTC. It encodes CASSLVLGLGSYNEQFF.

Notes on this clone: The sample contains more than one DNA sequence encoding this CDR3. This sequence joins TRBV5-4 and TRBJ1-1; D is perhaps TRBD1 (6 bases). V was cut by 0 bases and J by 2 bases, with 11 bases left in between. The CDR3 contains 15 residues. CDR1 and CDR2 (germline): SGHNT, YYREEE (reference sequence). CDR3 bases: TGTGCCAGCAGCTTGGCACAGGGCGGTAACACTGAAGCTTTCTTT. Residues: CASSLAQGGNTEAFF.

This clone was picked up a small number of times. The V and J genes are TRBV5-1 and TRBJ2-2; 7 bases match TRBD1. The CDR3 is 15 amino acids. The V and J ends lost 4 bases and 3 bases, in that order; junction bases with no gene match: 6. Germline V gene lookup returns CDR1 SGHRS and CDR2 YFSETQ. The CDR3 sequence is CASSREGADTGELFF. The CDR3 DNA follows: TGCGCCAGCAGCCGCGAGGGGGCGGACACCGGGGAGCTGTTTTTT.

The genes are TRBV20-1 and TRBJ2-3; TRBD2 matches 9 bases. There are 14 residues in the CDR3. The germline V gene encodes CDR1 DFQATT and CDR2 SNEGSKA (reference sequence). V lost 3 bases to trimming and J lost 2 bases; unmatched junction nucleotides: 3. CDR3 bases: TGCAGTGCTAGTCTAGCGGGGTTCACAGATACGCAGTATTTT. Its protein product is CSASLAGFTDTQYF.

The chain joins TRBV18 to TRBJ1-1; D is perhaps TRBD1 (5 bases). Trimming shortened V by 2 bases and J by 2 bases, and 9 bases separated the two germline ends. The CDR3 consists of 14 residues. Germline V gives CDR1 KGHSH, CDR2 LQKENI. CDR3 in amino acids: CASSPDSTNTEAFF. The CDR3 nucleotides are TGTGCCAGCTCACCAGACAGTACAAACACTGAAGCTTTCTTT. Variable domain in full (rest from reference TRBV18 and TRBJ1-1): NAGVMQNPRHLVRRRGQEARLRCSPMKGHSHVYWYRQLPEEGLKFMVYLQKENIIDESGMPKERFSAEFPKEGPSILRIQQVVRGDSAAYFCASSPDSTNTEAFFGQGTRLTVV.

The rearrangement joins TRBV28 to TRBJ1-1; TRBD1 agrees at 10 bases. Germline CDR1 and CDR2: MDHEN and SYDVKM. The CDR3 covers 16 residues. J lost 5 bases, V lost 6 bases, and 12 bases had no gene match. CDR3 sequence (DNA): TGTGCCAGCAGGACGACCGGGACAGGGGTAGATACTGAAGCTTTCTTT. Protein: CASRTTGTGVDTEAFF. Drawing the rest from reference TRBV28 and TRBJ1-1, the complete variable domain is DVKVTQSSRYLVKRTGEKVFLECVQDMDHENMFWYRQDPGLGLRLIYFSYDVKMKEKGDIPEGYSVSREKKERFSLILESASTNQTSMYLCASRTTGTGVDTEAFFGQGTRLTVV.

The rearrangement links TRBV5-1 to TRBJ1-2, with a tentative D call TRBD1 (5 bases). CDR1 and CDR2 (germline): SGHRS, YFSETQ. This CDR3 is built from 16 residues. V was clipped by 0 bases and J by 4 bases, with 16 bases between them. The CDR3 DNA reads as TGCGCCAGCAGCTTGGATACCTTCCTAGGGGCCTATGGCTACACCTTC. The encoded protein is CASSLDTFLGAYGYTF. Together with reference TRBV5-1 and TRBJ1-2, the CDR3 gives the full variable domain: KAGVTQTPRYLIKTRGQQVTLSCSPISGHRSVSWYQQTPGQGLQFLFEYFSETQRNKGNFPGRFSGRQFSNSRSEMNVSTLELGDSALYLCASSLDTFLGAYGYTFGSGTRLTVV.

The genes are TRBV2 and TRBJ2-1; no firm D call. Per germline, CDR1 SNHLY and CDR2 FYNNEI. Deletions cut 8 bases from V and 4 bases from J, with 12 bases between. The CDR3 is 13 residues long. The CDR3 loop is CASRLSLYNEQFF. The CDR3 DNA sequence: TGTGCCAGCCGACTTAGCTTGTACAATGAGCAGTTCTTC.